The rows below give T cell receptor beta chains drawn from one sample of a study of cytomegalovirus exposure and HLA in healthy donors. TCRdb's copy holds only in-frame clones and misses some; the assay was immunoSEQ multiplex PCR. The repertoire consists of some 190,000 clones, with about three quarters occurring once and the leading ten covering roughly 2%. Sequencing used PBMCs. All receptors come from a woman aged 25 to 39 in good health and CMV-seropositive. CDR3s leave out the opening cysteine and the closing phenylalanine or tryptophan. Fields, in order: J gene, V gene, D gene, CDR3 protein. The D gene is left open where the match is weak.

TRBJ1-6 | TRBV7-9 | - | ASSLGGSRNSPLH
TRBJ1-2 | TRBV28 | TRBD1 | ASSLPGTGNYGYT
TRBJ1-4 | TRBV28 | TRBD1 | ASSGQGAIEKLF
TRBJ2-5 | TRBV5-1 | TRBD1 | ASSLGPAQGETQY
TRBJ2-3 | TRBV5-1 | TRBD2 | ASSSSGTSNKYDTQY
TRBJ1-2 | TRBV4-2 | - | ASSSLDRANYGYT
TRBJ2-7 | TRBV5-4 | TRBD2 | ASSLWREASYEQY
TRBJ2-7 | TRBV15 | - | ATSRQGVRSYEQY
TRBJ2-7 | TRBV15 | - | ATSSDLQGGASGVIYEQY
TRBJ2-7 | TRBV27 | TRBD1 | ASSSGTDEQY
TRBJ1-2 | TRBV28 | - | ASSSTGDRKGYGYT
TRBJ2-2 | TRBV18 | TRBD1 | ASSPDRDNTGELF
TRBJ2-1 | TRBV2 | TRBD2 | ASSERGASNGGQF
TRBJ2-7 | TRBV11-3 | - | ASSLPGLYEQY
TRBJ1-1 | TRBV30 | - | AGLGGTEAF
TRBJ1-2 | TRBV6-5 | - | ASSLTGTLYGYT
TRBJ2-1 | TRBV7-2 | TRBD1 | ANKQGPSYNEQF
TRBJ2-5 | TRBV5-4 | - | ASSLAGLRETQY
TRBJ1-4 | TRBV6-1 | - | ASSDIPNEKLF
TRBJ2-7 | TRBV18 | TRBD1 | ASSQTGAKASYEQY
TRBJ1-5 | TRBV6-4 | TRBD1 | ASSDSDPRGLDQPQH
TRBJ2-3 | TRBV19 | - | ASSQGFRQY
TRBJ2-7 | TRBV7-2 | TRBD2 | ASRRTSGGGSSYEQY
TRBJ2-3 | TRBV18 | - | ASSPISTDTQY
TRBJ2-1 | TRBV5-1 | TRBD1 | ASSIRDRSSYNEQF
TRBJ2-3 | TRBV4-1 | - | ASSRLAYTDTQY
TRBJ1-5 | TRBV28 | TRBD1 | AITGTGGVGQPQH
TRBJ2-2 | TRBV28 | TRBD1 | ASSPRGQGRTGELF
TRBJ2-5 | TRBV28 | TRBD2 | ASSPPSMSASGKETQY
TRBJ1-5 | TRBV30 | TRBD1 | AWSQGQGLVGNQPQH
TRBJ2-3 | TRBV7-9 | - | ASSLGRDRTDTQY
TRBJ2-7 | TRBV6-1 | - | ASSLAGLTYEQC
TRBJ2-5 | TRBV18 | TRBD1 | ASSQGDRAETQY
TRBJ2-7 | TRBV7-8 | TRBD2 | ASSSPNGAGPYEQY
TRBJ2-3 | TRBV7-2 | - | ASSRRSDTQY
TRBJ2-4 | TRBV10-1 | TRBD1 | ASSHRGATAKNIQY
TRBJ2-7 | TRBV28 | - | ASSLGGGHEQY